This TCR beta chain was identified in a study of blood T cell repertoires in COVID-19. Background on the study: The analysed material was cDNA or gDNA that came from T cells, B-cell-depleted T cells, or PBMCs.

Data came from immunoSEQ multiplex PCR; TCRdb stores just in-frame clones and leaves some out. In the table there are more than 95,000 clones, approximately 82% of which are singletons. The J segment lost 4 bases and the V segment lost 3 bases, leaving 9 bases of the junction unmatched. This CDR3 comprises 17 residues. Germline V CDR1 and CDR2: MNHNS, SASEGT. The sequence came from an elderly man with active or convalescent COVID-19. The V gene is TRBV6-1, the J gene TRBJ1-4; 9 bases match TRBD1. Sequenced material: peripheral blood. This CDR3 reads CASSEFGTGLFNEKLFF. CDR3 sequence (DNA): TGTGCCAGCAGTGAGTTCGGGACAGGGCTCTTTAATGAAAAACTGTTTTTT.